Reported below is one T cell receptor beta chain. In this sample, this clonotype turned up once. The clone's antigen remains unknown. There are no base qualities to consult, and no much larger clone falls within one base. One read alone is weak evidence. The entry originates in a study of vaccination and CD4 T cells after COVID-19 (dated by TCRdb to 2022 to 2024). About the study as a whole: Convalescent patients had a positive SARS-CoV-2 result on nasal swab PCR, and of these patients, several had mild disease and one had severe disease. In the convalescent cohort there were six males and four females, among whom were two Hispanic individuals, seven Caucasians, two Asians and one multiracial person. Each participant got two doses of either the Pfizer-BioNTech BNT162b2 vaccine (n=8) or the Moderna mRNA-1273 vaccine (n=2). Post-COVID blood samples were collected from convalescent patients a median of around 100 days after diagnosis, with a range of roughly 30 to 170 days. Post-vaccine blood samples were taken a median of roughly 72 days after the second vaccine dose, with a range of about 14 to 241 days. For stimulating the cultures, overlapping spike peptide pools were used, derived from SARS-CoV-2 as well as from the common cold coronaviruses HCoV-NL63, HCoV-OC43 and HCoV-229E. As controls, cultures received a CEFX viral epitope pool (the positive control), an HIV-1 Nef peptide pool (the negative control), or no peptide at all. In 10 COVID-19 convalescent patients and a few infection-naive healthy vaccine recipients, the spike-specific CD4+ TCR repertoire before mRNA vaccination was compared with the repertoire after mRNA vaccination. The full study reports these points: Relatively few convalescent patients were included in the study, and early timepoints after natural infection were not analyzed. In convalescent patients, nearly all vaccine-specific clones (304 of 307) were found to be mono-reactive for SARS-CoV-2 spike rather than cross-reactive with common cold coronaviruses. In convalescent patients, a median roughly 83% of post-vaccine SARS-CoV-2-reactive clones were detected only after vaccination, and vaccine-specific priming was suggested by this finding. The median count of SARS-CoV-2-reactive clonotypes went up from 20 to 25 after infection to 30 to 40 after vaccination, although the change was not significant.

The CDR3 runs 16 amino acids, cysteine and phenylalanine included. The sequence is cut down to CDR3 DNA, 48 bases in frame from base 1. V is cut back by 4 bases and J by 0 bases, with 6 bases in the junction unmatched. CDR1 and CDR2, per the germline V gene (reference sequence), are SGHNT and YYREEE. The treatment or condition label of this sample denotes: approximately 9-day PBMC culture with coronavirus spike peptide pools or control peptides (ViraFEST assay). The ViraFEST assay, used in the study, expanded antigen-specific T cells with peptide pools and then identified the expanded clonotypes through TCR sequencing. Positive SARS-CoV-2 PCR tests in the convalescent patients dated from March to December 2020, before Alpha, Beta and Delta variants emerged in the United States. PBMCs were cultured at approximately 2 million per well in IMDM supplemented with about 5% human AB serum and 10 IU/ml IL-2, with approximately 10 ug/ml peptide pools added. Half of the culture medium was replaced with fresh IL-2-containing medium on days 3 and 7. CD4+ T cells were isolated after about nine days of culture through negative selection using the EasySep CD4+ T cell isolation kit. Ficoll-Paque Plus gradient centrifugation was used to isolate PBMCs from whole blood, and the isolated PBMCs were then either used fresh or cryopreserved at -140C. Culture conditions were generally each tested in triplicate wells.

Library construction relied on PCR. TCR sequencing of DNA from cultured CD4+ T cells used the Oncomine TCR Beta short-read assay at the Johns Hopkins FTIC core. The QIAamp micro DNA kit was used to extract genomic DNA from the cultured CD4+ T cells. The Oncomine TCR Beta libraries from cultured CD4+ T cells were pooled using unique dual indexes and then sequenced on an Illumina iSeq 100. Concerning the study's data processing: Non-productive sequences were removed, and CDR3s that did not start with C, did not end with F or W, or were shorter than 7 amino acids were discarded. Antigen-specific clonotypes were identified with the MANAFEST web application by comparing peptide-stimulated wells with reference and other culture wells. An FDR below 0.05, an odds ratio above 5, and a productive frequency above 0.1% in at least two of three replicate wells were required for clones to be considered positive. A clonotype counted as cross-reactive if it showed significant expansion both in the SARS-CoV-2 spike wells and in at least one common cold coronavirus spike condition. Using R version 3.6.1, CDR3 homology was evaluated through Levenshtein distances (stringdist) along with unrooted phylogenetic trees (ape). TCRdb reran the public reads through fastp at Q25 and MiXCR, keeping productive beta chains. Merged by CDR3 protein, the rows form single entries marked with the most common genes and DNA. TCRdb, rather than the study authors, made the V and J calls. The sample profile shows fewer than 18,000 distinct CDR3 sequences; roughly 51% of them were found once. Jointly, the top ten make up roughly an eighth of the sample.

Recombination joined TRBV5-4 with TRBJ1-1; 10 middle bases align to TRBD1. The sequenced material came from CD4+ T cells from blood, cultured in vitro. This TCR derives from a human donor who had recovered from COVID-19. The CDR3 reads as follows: CASSRQGALLNTEAFF. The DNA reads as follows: TGTGCCAGCAGCCGACAGGGGGCCCTCTTGAACACTGAAGCTTTCTTT.